This T cell receptor (beta chain) was observed in a study of blood T cell repertoires in COVID-19. Study summary: From T cells, B-cell-depleted T cells, or PBMCs came the material, which was cDNA or gDNA.

The authors' processing: Estimates of nucleated cell counts were drawn from the amplification of reference gene primers. Some clones are missing from TCRdb's copy, which holds only in-frame ones; the method was immunoSEQ multiplex PCR. V, J and clone size reflect that table, while D and trimming were determined from the DNA. The data hold roughly 43,000 clones, with 70% to 90% observed a single time. The V and J ends lost 3 bases and 8 bases respectively, with 8 bases between them. Germline CDR1 reads SNHLY; CDR2 reads FYNNEI. This CDR3 is 12 amino acids long. This chain uses TRBV2 with TRBJ1-3; D remains unclear. Material: peripheral blood. This receptor was identified in a human donor in a cohort sampled during active COVID-19. The CDR3, as DNA: TGTGCCAGCAGTGACTCGGGGTACACCATATATTTT. Its protein product is CASSDSGYTIYF.